These T cell receptor beta chains were read from a single sample in a study of T cells in Graves' hyperthyroidism and ophthalmopathy. One entry per CDR3 protein results from TCRdb running MiXCR on the multiplex PCR reads. The sample consists of fewer than 650,000 distinct CDR3 sequences, over 12% of them appearing once. Sequenced material: blood. All receptors come from a woman aged 18-35 years with Graves' ophthalmopathy. The CDR3 runs from the conserved cysteine through the conserved F or W. The D gene is left open where the match is weak. A row's size may be missing; if present it is once, few, many or a size class.

cdr3_aa cdr3_nt v_call d_call clone_size j_call
CASSSPGQVEKLFF TGTGCCAGCAGCTCACCGGGACAGGTTGAAAAACTGTTTTTT TRBV7-3 TRBD1 . TRBJ1-4
CASSPGPFMGAREKLFF TGTGCCAGCTCACCGGGCCCCTTTATGGGTGCTCGTGAAAAACTGTTTTTT TRBV18 . . TRBJ1-4
CAWRDRDRETQYF TGTGCCTGGCGGGACAGGGATAGGGAGACCCAGTACTTC TRBV30 TRBD1 few TRBJ2-5
CASSGTGLGQNTYEQYF TGTGCCAGTTCTGGGACAGGGTTGGGACAGAATACCTACGAGCAGTACTTC TRBV2 TRBD1 few TRBJ2-7
CASSRRGHQAPSGTQYF TGTGCCAGCAGCCGTCGGGGGCATCAAGCTCCCTCTGGGACGCAGTATTTT TRBV3-1 . many TRBJ2-3
CAITGTGDLWGEQYF TGTGCCATCACCGGGACAGGGGACCTCTGGGGCGAGCAGTACTTC TRBV10-3 TRBD1 few TRBJ2-7
CASRAAGENTIYF TGTGCCAGCAGGGCAGCGGGGGAGAACACCATATATTTT TRBV6-1 . . TRBJ1-3
CASSLEPPQPQHF TGTGCCAGCAGCTTAGAACCCCCTCAGCCCCAGCATTTT TRBV7-3 . . TRBJ1-5
CASSQEGGGFSNQPQHF TGTGCCAGCAGCCAAGAAGGGGGTGGGTTTAGCAATCAGCCCCAGCATTTT TRBV4-2 . . TRBJ1-5
CSVVGSVTSGLVFF TGCAGTGTGGTCGGGTCGGTGACTAGCGGGTTAGTGTTCTTC TRBV20-1 TRBD2 many TRBJ2-1
CASSVGTGLDRATYEQYF TGTGCCAGCAGCGTAGGTACGGGGCTAGACAGGGCCACCTACGAGCAGTACTTC TRBV9 TRBD1 . TRBJ2-7
CASTGLGGTGELFF TGTGCCAGCACCGGACTGGGGGGGACCGGGGAGCTGTTTTTT TRBV3-1 TRBD2 . TRBJ2-2
CASSRSSSGTEAFF TGCGCCAGCAGCCGGTCATCGTCGGGCACTGAAGCTTTCTTT TRBV4-1 . few TRBJ1-1
CASSLVGWGHSGNTIYF TGTGCCAGCAGCTTAGTCGGATGGGGCCACTCTGGAAACACCATATATTTT TRBV7-2 . few TRBJ1-3
CASSLRAGSPNSPLHF TGTGCCAGCAGCTTAAGGGCAGGCTCGCCAAATTCACCCCTCCACTTT TRBV5-6 . few TRBJ1-6
CASRETLPRGETQYF TGCGCCAGCAGGGAAACTCTCCCCAGGGGAGAGACCCAGTACTTC TRBV5-1 . few TRBJ2-5
CASSLYSRVRGLAGGKETQYF TGTGCCAGCAGCTTGTATAGCAGGGTGAGGGGACTAGCGGGAGGGAAAGAGACCCAGTACTTC TRBV7-2 TRBD2 . TRBJ2-5
CSAPTSTTNEKLFF TGCAGTGCCCCAACCAGTACAACTAATGAAAAACTGTTTTTT TRBV20-1 . . TRBJ1-4
CASSQGTGWDTEAFF TGCGCCAGCAGCCAAGGGACAGGATGGGACACTGAAGCTTTCTTT TRBV4-1 TRBD1 many TRBJ1-1
CASSQTGFTNSPLHF TGTGCCAGCAGCCAGACAGGGTTCACGAATTCACCCCTCCACTTT TRBV9 TRBD1 few TRBJ1-6
CASSSEAADTQYF TGTGCCAGCAGTTCGGAGGCTGCAGATACGCAGTATTTT TRBV6-2/TRBV6-3 . few TRBJ2-3
CASSLGGLAGGPVDEQYF TGTGCCAGCAGCTTAGGAGGCCTAGCGGGAGGGCCCGTCGACGAGCAGTACTTC TRBV13 TRBD2 many TRBJ2-7
CASSGGTRPDEQYF TGCGCCAGCTCTGGAGGGACGCGCCCCGACGAGCAGTACTTC TRBV5-1 . . TRBJ2-7
CASSDPSPKRGPCNEQLF TGTGCCAGCAGTGATCCTTCCCCAAAGCGCGGCCCCTGCAATGAGCAGCTCTTC TRBV6-1 . few TRBJ2-1
CASSYPNARDRGPVLLYEQYF TGTGCCAGCAGTTACCCTAATGCGCGGGACAGGGGACCCGTCCTATTATACGAGCAGTACTTC TRBV6-2/TRBV6-3 TRBD1 . TRBJ2-7
CASSLGLAGVEQFF TGTGCCAGCAGTTTAGGGCTAGCGGGAGTCGAGCAGTTCTTC TRBV28 TRBD2 many TRBJ2-1
CASSDPGSTNEKLFF TGTGCCAGCAGTGACCCAGGCTCAACTAATGAAAAACTGTTTTTT TRBV2 . many TRBJ1-4
CASSPTLLIRGRHYGYTF TGTGCCAGCAGCCCCACTTTGTTAATCAGGGGGCGCCACTATGGCTACACCTTC TRBV7-9 TRBD1 . TRBJ1-2
CASSFNTGTGRLVTDTQYF TGTGCCAGCAGCTTTAACACCGGGACAGGGAGGTTGGTCACAGATACGCAGTATTTT TRBV7-9 TRBD1 many TRBJ2-3
CATSDFRETGTSGSPADTQYF TGTGCCACCAGTGATTTCCGAGAGACCGGGACTAGCGGGAGCCCCGCAGATACGCAGTATTTT TRBV24-1 TRBD2 few TRBJ2-3